This entry concerns a single TCR beta chain. Assay used: immunoSEQ multiplex PCR; TCRdb lists only in-frame clones, some missing. The sample shows about 300,000 clones, 65% to 90% of them seen only once. The CDR3 consists of 14 residues. J gave up 2 bases and V 6 bases, and 7 bases lay outside the gene matches. From germline, CDR1 is MNHEY and CDR2 SMNVEV (reference sequence). These data are taken from a study of blood T cell repertoires in COVID-19. Study overall: Collection of acute and convalescent COVID-19 samples took place in the United States, Italy and Spain. PBMCs, B-cell-depleted T cells, or T cells were the source of the cDNA or gDNA that made up the material.

The chain combines TRBV27 with TRBJ2-7; 7 positions match TRBD2. The sequence was collected from a human donor in a cohort sampled during active COVID-19. What was sequenced was peripheral blood. The CDR3 region is CASSPAGVPYEQYF. The CDR3 region has the DNA TGTGCCAGCAGCCCCGCGGGAGTCCCCTACGAGCAGTACTTC.